The source of this T cell receptor beta chain is a study of response to subunit inactivated influenza vaccine. Whole-study findings and limits: Researchers suggested that each seasonal influenza vaccination recruits few new T cells.

This clonotype was observed a few times. The antigen remains undetermined. Each CDR3 protein gets one entry after TCRdb re-called the RT-PCR reads with MiXCR. The table includes roughly 190,000 distinct CDR3 sequences, approximately 14% detected once. This CDR3 comprises 15 residues. The ends were cut back, 5 bases at V and 4 bases at J, with 18 bases in the middle. The germline V gene has CDR1 DFQATT and CDR2 SNEGSKA (reference sequence). This TCR came from a man aged 45-65 years who received an inactivated influenza vaccine. Sample: CD8+ T cells sorted from PBMCs, taken roughly 5 days after vaccination. J is TRBJ1-5 and V is TRBV20-1, with D possibly matching TRBD1 (6 bases). The chain's CDR3 is CSALTGLYRNQPQHF. The CDR3 DNA is TGCAGTGCTTTGACAGGCCTTTATAGAAATCAGCCCCAGCATTTT.